Following are 24 T cell receptor beta chains from one sample sequenced in a study of a mutant IDH1 vaccine in newly diagnosed glioma. The time point is: week 5, during vaccination. A single vaccine dose contained 300 ug of mutant IDH1 20-mer peptide, and topical imiquimod was used with it. Which antigens these TCRs recognize remains unknown. Only in-frame clones appear in the TCRdb table, and some are missing; sequencing was by immunoSEQ multiplex PCR. Among about 58,000 clones listed, roughly four fifths were seen once. The sequencing used PBMCs, collected from a glioma patient whose treatment included an IDH1 peptide vaccine. The receptors were gathered from a woman in her forties or fifties with glioma.

This chain uses TRBV27 with TRBJ2-5; 9 nucleotides match TRBD1. CDR3 length: 15 amino acids. V was pared by 5 bases and J by 4 bases, with 8 bases of the junction left unmatched. Germline V gives CDR1 MNHEY, CDR2 SMNVEV (reference sequence). CDR3 amino acids: CASSPWTGAGETQYF. DNA for the CDR3: TGTGCCAGCAGTCCTTGGACAGGGGCAGGAGAGACCCAGTACTTC.

The chain combines TRBV6-5 with TRBJ1-2; TRBD1 agrees at 8 bases. J was trimmed by 4 bases and V by 2 bases; bases with no gene match: 0. The germline CDR1 and CDR2 sequences are MNHEY and SVGAGI. The CDR3 totals 13 residues. This CDR3 reads CASSYQGAYGYTF. In DNA, the CDR3 is TGTGCCAGCAGTTACCAGGGGGCCTATGGCTACACCTTC.

This clone has a single count. The V call is TRBV14, the J call TRBJ2-1; perhaps D is TRBD1 or TRBD2 (6 bases each). Trimming stripped 0 bases from V and 2 bases from J, with 11 bases between. Looked up from germline, CDR1 is SGHDN and CDR2 is FVKESK. CDR3 length equals 16 residues. The CDR3 sequence is CASSQDTGAAYNEQFF. The CDR3 DNA is TGTGCCAGCAGCCAAGATACGGGGGCGGCCTACAATGAGCAGTTCTTC.

The chain recombines TRBV29-1 with TRBJ2-1; a weak D match, TRBD2 (5 bases). CDR3 size: 12 residues. Per the germline V gene, CDR1 is SQVTM and CDR2 is ANQGSEA. V was cut by 7 bases and J by 2 bases, with 9 bases left in between. Here the CDR3 DNA reads TGCAGCGCCGGACTTGCCTACAATGAGCAGTTCTTC. Its protein product is CSAGLAYNEQFF.

The chain joins TRBV9 to TRBJ2-3; TRBD2 matches at 15 bases. Germline-derived CDR1 and CDR2 are SGDLS and YYNGEE. The CDR3 extends over 18 amino acids. Trimming at V came to 4 bases and at J to 4 bases, leaving 10 bases not matched to a gene. The CDR3 loop reads CASSYGTSGGRRPDTQYF. The CDR3 nucleotides read TGTGCCAGCAGCTATGGGACTAGCGGGGGGCGGCGTCCAGATACGCAGTATTTT.

The rearrangement uses TRBV7-9 and TRBJ1-4; D remains ambiguous. Germline V CDR1 and CDR2: SEHNR, FQNEAQ (reference sequence). Trimming shortened V by 3 bases and J by 3 bases, and 14 bases separated the two germline ends. This CDR3 has 16 amino acids. The DNA of the CDR3 is TGTGCCAGCAGCTTCCTCTCCGGTATTTCTAATGAAAAACTGTTTTTT. Its translation: CASSFLSGISNEKLFF.

The rearrangement joins TRBV28 to TRBJ1-6; D is ambiguous. Germline V gene data show CDR1 as MDHEN and CDR2 as SYDVKM. This CDR3 has 17 amino acids. V was trimmed by 5 bases and J by 0 bases, leaving 14 bases between them. CDR3 coding DNA: TGTGCCAGCAGTCTGGATAGTGGGCTCTCCTATAATTCACCCCTCCACTTT. The encoded protein is CASSLDSGLSYNSPLHF. The full variable domain, rest sourced from reference TRBV28 and TRBJ1-6, is DVKVTQSSRYLVKRTGEKVFLECVQDMDHENMFWYRQDPGLGLRLIYFSYDVKMKEKGDIPEGYSVSREKKERFSLILESASTNQTSMYLCASSLDSGLSYNSPLHFGNGTRLTVT.

The rearrangement links TRBV27 to TRBJ1-6, with D unclear. This CDR3 region has 13 residues. The V end was cut by 2 bases, the J end by 10 bases, with 9 bases between. Germline V CDR1 and CDR2: MNHEY, SMNVEV (reference sequence). The CDR3 loop reads CASSLNRKSPLHF. The CDR3 DNA follows: TGTGCCAGCAGTTTAAACCGAAAATCACCCCTCCACTTT.

CDR3 DNA: TGTGCCAGCAGCCGATATGGACTAGCGGGGGTGAGCACAGATACGCAGTATTTT. Translation gives CASSRYGLAGVSTDTQYF. The chain links TRBV7-9 to TRBJ2-3; 13 bases agree with TRBD2. V trimming: 5 bases; J trimming: 0 bases; junction bases outside the gene matches: 8. Germline-derived CDR1 and CDR2 are SEHNR and FQNEAQ (reference sequence). The CDR3 loop spans 18 amino acids.

The chain is built from TRBV2 and TRBJ2-2; 7 bases line up with TRBD2. CDR1 and CDR2 (germline): SNHLY, FYNNEI. This CDR3 is 16 amino acids long. Germline trimming cut 8 bases from V and 2 bases from J; bases unmatched to any gene: 11. The CDR3 reads CASGMELAKNTGELFF. The CDR3 DNA reads as TGTGCCAGCGGTATGGAACTAGCGAAAAACACCGGGGAGCTGTTTTTT.

This chain joins TRBV30 and TRBJ1-1, with a weak D call TRBD1 (6 bases). The CDR3 contains 14 residues. CDR1 and CDR2 (germline): GTSNPN, SVGIG (reference sequence). Trimming removed 5 bases at V and 0 bases at J, with 13 bases between. In DNA form, the CDR3 reads TGTGCCTGGGTTAAGGACAGAATGAACACTGAAGCTTTCTTT. Protein product: CAWVKDRMNTEAFF.

The chain uses TRBV5-8 and TRBJ1-5, with a possible D match to TRBD1 (5 bases). Germline V lookup: CDR1 SGHTS, CDR2 YDEGEE. CDR3 size: 17 residues. With 4 bases removed from V and 2 bases from J, the gap between germline ends came to 19 bases. The DNA of the CDR3 is TGTGCCAGCAGCCAACTTTTGGGGGGACTGGGCAATCAGCCCCAGCATTTT. It specifies CASSQLLGGLGNQPQHF. Drawing the rest from reference TRBV5-8 and TRBJ1-5, the complete variable domain is EAGVTQSPTHLIKTRGQQATLRCSPISGHTSVYWYQQALGLGLQFLLWYDEGEERNRGNFPPRFSGRQFPNYSSELNVNALELEDSALYLCASSQLLGGLGNQPQHFGDGTRLSIL.

The chain carries TRBV7-8 and TRBJ1-5; D not resolved. The V end lost 2 bases, the J end lost 0 bases, and 8 bases lay between the germline ends. CDR1 and CDR2 (germline): SGHVS, FQNEAQ. The CDR3 sequence is 15 residues long. The CDR3 loop is CASSLRSGSNQPQHF. In DNA, the CDR3 is TGTGCCAGCAGCTTAAGGTCCGGTAGCAATCAGCCCCAGCATTTT.

This chain connects TRBV6-6 to TRBJ2-1, with TRBD1 matching 8 bases. J gave up 8 bases and V 2 bases, and 5 bases lay outside the gene matches. The CDR3 sequence is 14 residues long. Germline V lookup: CDR1 MNHNY, CDR2 SVGAGI (reference sequence). Here the CDR3 DNA reads TGTGCCAGCAGTTACAAGGCAGGGGGCCATGAGCAGTTCTTC. Translation gives CASSYKAGGHEQFF.

This sequence joins TRBV6-5 and TRBJ2-7; no clear D. Germline V gives CDR1 MNHEY, CDR2 SVGAGI. V was shortened by 5 bases and J by 2 bases, with 10 bases between the two germline ends. The CDR3 covers 13 residues. The CDR3 loop reads CASSADATYEQYF. DNA of the CDR3: TGTGCCAGCAGTGCGGACGCTACCTACGAGCAGTACTTC.

This clone has only a few counts. The rearrangement joins TRBV7-2 to TRBJ1-1; no definite D call. The CDR3 has 15 residues. CDR1 SGHTA and CDR2 FQGNSA come from the germline V gene. The V and J ends lost 1 base and 0 bases respectively, with 9 bases between them. CDR3 loop: CASSLGVAMNTEAFF. The CDR3 DNA follows: TGTGCCAGCAGCTTAGGGGTGGCTATGAACACTGAAGCTTTCTTT. Full variable domain (remainder filled in from reference TRBV7-2 and TRBJ1-1): GAGVSQSPSNKVTEKGKDVELRCDPISGHTALYWYRQSLGQGLEFLIYFQGNSAPDKSGLPSDRFSAERTGGSVSTLTIQRTQQEDSAVYLCASSLGVAMNTEAFFGQGTRLTVV.

CDR3 amino acids: CASSLATPTGTGELFF. CDR3 bases: TGTGCCAGCAGCTTAGCAACCCCGACAGGCACCGGGGAGCTGTTTTTT. The J gene is TRBJ2-2, the V gene TRBV11-2, with D perhaps TRBD1 (6 bases). This CDR3 has 16 amino acids. With 1 base removed from V and 4 bases from J, the gap between germline ends came to 13 bases. The germline V gene has CDR1 SGHAT and CDR2 FQNNGV.

This chain uses TRBV7-8 with TRBJ1-1, with 9 nucleotides matching TRBD1. This CDR3 is 14 amino acids long. V trimming: 4 bases; J trimming: 7 bases; junction bases outside the gene matches: 7. Germline V gene sequence: CDR1 SGHVS, CDR2 FQNEAQ. CDR3 DNA sequence: TGTGCCAGCAGCTCAATGGACAGGGGTGGTGAAGCTTTCTTT. Translating it yields CASSSMDRGGEAFF. The variable domain in full, with the rest retrieved from reference TRBV7-8 and TRBJ1-1, is GAGVSQSPRYKVAKRGQDVALRCDPISGHVSLFWYQQALGQGPEFLTYFQNEAQLDKSGLPSDRFFAERPEGSVSTLKIQRTQQEDSAVYLCASSSMDRGGEAFFGQGTRLTVV.

This chain connects TRBV7-9 to TRBJ2-7; tentatively, D is TRBD2 (5 bases). V was shortened by 5 bases and J by 2 bases, with 16 bases between the two germline ends. The CDR3 length is 15 residues. Germline CDR1 reads SEHNR; CDR2 reads FQNEAQ (reference sequence). CDR3 sequence (DNA): TGTGCCAGCAGCAACATCCGGGAACATGCCTACGAGCAGTACTTC. This gives the protein CASSNIREHAYEQYF.

The chain uses TRBV7-9 and TRBJ2-1; D ambiguous. The ends were cut back, 6 bases at V and 0 bases at J, with 9 bases in the middle. The CDR3 is 14 amino acids. CDR1 SEHNR and CDR2 FQNEAQ come from the germline V gene (reference sequence). The CDR3 DNA reads TGTGCCAGCAGTGTAACCAGCTCCTACAATGAGCAGTTCTTC. Translated, it gives CASSVTSSYNEQFF.

V usage is TRBV5-1 and J usage is TRBJ1-5; TRBD1 might be the D (5 bases). This CDR3 spans 15 amino acids. Per germline, CDR1 SGHRS and CDR2 YFSETQ. V lost 6 bases to trimming and J lost 1 base, with 14 bases between them. CDR3 DNA sequence: TGCGCCAGCAAAAGGGGACTAACGAGCAATCAGCCCCAGCATTTT. It codes for CASKRGLTSNQPQHF.

The CDR3 DNA is TGCGCCAGCAGCCAAGGTATGACAGAGGTCCTCACTGAAGCTTTCTTT. Protein product: CASSQGMTEVLTEAFF. The chain has TRBV4-1 and TRBJ1-1, with D possibly being TRBD1 (5 bases). The germline V gene encodes CDR1 MGHRA and CDR2 YSYEKL. The CDR3 runs to 16 residues. V gave up 1 base and J gave up 4 bases, with 16 bases separating them.

CDR3 sequence reads: CASSADSYNSPLHF. The CDR3 DNA reads as TGTGCCAGCAGCGCGGACAGCTATAATTCACCCCTCCACTTT. This chain connects TRBV6-1 to TRBJ1-6; the D gene is possibly TRBD1 (6 bases). The length of the CDR3 is 14 residues. Germline V lookup: CDR1 MNHNS, CDR2 SASEGT. V was shortened by 6 bases and J by 3 bases, with 9 bases between the two germline ends.

The chain joins TRBV11-2 to TRBJ2-2, with a possible D match to TRBD2 (7 bases). CDR3 length: 16 residues. V lost 6 bases to trimming and J lost 6 bases, with 20 bases between them. Germline CDR1 SGHAT, CDR2 FQNNGV. The CDR3, as DNA: TGTGCCAGCAGAGTTCTTAGGGGGGGCCCGGCCGGGGAGCTGTTTTTT. Translated, it gives CASRVLRGGPAGELFF.